What follows are 23 T cell receptor beta chains derived from one specimen sequenced in a study of shared clonotypes between healthy human individuals. Assay used: immunoSEQ multiplex PCR; TCRdb lists only in-frame clones, some missing. The data hold roughly 2 million clones, with 95% observed a single time. Input material: naive CD4+ T cells sorted from blood. Subset noted: CD45RA+ positively selected. These receptors all come from a man between 18 and 29 years old in good health.

The rearrangement joins TRBV6-6 to TRBJ2-7; 10 bases agree with TRBD1. The CDR3 consists of 15 residues. With V trimmed by 0 bases and J by 6 bases, 5 bases remained unmatched. Germline V lookup: CDR1 MNHNY, CDR2 SVGAGI (reference sequence). CDR3 coding DNA: TGTGCCAGCAGTTACTCCGGGACAGGGGAGCGCGAGCAGTACTTC. Translation gives CASSYSGTGEREQYF.

The chain recombines TRBV5-1 with TRBJ1-6, with TRBD1 matching 10 bases. The CDR3 has 14 amino acids. Looked up from germline, CDR1 is SGHRS and CDR2 is YFSETQ. J lost 8 bases, V lost 6 bases, and 5 bases had no gene match. The CDR3 coding sequence is TGCGCCAGCAACCCGACAGGGGGCGATTCACCCCTCCACTTT. This sequence encodes CASNPTGGDSPLHF. The variable domain in full, with the rest retrieved from reference TRBV5-1 and TRBJ1-6, is KAGVTQTPRYLIKTRGQQVTLSCSPISGHRSVSWYQQTPGQGLQFLFEYFSETQRNKGNFPGRFSGRQFSNSRSEMNVSTLELGDSALYLCASNPTGGDSPLHFGNGTRLTVT.

This clone was detected only once. The chain carries TRBV10-3 and TRBJ2-3; 8 bases fit TRBD1. This CDR3 region has 14 residues. CDR1 ENHRY and CDR2 SYGVKD come from the germline V gene. V dropped 2 bases and J dropped 3; count of bases not matched to a gene: 1. DNA for the CDR3: TGTGCCATCAGTGAGCAGGGGGCAACAGATACGCAGTATTTT. It yields the protein CAISEQGATDTQYF.

This clone has only one observation. The same CDR3 is also encoded by other DNA sequences in this sample. The chain carries TRBV5-1 and TRBJ1-1; D remains unclear. The V gene lost 0 bases and the J gene lost 0 bases, with 6 bases spanning the gap. The CDR3 loop spans 14 amino acids. Germline-derived CDR1 and CDR2 are SGHRS and YFSETQ. The CDR3 here is CASSLDSMNTEAFF. The CDR3, as DNA: TGCGCCAGCAGCTTGGACTCCATGAACACTGAAGCTTTCTTT.

This clone was detected only once. V usage is TRBV23-1 and J usage is TRBJ1-5; 7 bases are shared with TRBD1. TRBV23-1 is given ORF status, its function remaining uncertain. This CDR3 has 16 amino acids. Trimming cost V 8 bases and J 6 bases; bases outside gene matches: 16. The CDR3 DNA reads TGCGCCAGCGCCCTATCTCGGACAGGCCACACTCAGCCCCAGCATTTT. It encodes CASALSRTGHTQPQHF.

V is TRBV5-1 and J is TRBJ2-2, with TRBD1 matching 8 bases. This CDR3 is 20 amino acids long. Germline V CDR1 and CDR2: SGHRS, YFSETQ. V was pared by 0 bases and J by 0 bases, with 13 bases of the junction left unmatched. CDR3 nucleotide sequence: TGCGCCAGCAGCTTGGGGACCGGGACAGGCTCGCGTTCGAACACCGGGGAGCTGTTTTTT. Its translation is CASSLGTGTGSRSNTGELFF.

The chain combines TRBV2 with TRBJ2-7; 7 bases fit TRBD1. V lost 5 bases and J lost 6; bases outside the gene matches: 4. Germline CDR1 is SNHLY and CDR2 is FYNNEI. The CDR3 totals 12 residues. This CDR3 is CASSLGTVEQYF. Written as DNA, the CDR3 is TGTGCCAGCAGTCTGGGGACAGTCGAGCAGTACTTC. Based on the CDR3 plus reference TRBV2 and TRBJ2-7, the full variable domain is EPEVTQTPSHQVTQMGQEVILRCVPISNHLYFYWYRQILGQKVEFLVSFYNNEISEKSEIFDDQFSVERPDGSNFTLKIRSTKLEDSAMYFCASSLGTVEQYFGPGTRLTVT.

There are a few counts of this clone. The V gene is TRBV7-2, the J gene TRBJ1-2; TRBD1 aligns across 7 bases. The CDR3 is made up of 12 amino acids. Germline V lookup: CDR1 SGHTA, CDR2 FQGNSA. The V gene end was trimmed by 7 bases and the J gene end by 8 bases; junction bases not matched to a gene: 7. CDR3 in amino acids: CASNPGQTGYTF. The CDR3 nucleotides are TGTGCCAGCAACCCGGGACAGACGGGCTACACCTTC.

This clone is a singleton in its sample. The CDR3 spells CAITGSLTDTQYF. CDR3 DNA sequence: TGTGCCATTACCGGGTCGCTCACAGATACGCAGTATTTT. V is TRBV5-4 and J is TRBJ2-3, with unresolved D. From germline, CDR1 is SGHNT and CDR2 YYREEE (reference sequence). CDR3 length: 13 amino acids. Trimming pared 9 bases from V and 2 bases from J, leaving 13 bases between.

The chain combines TRBV5-8 with TRBJ1-6; D may be TRBD1 (6 bases). The V gene lost 0 bases and the J gene lost 5 bases, with 12 bases spanning the gap. Per the germline V gene, CDR1 is SGHTS and CDR2 is YDEGEE. The CDR3 totals 16 residues. The CDR3 DNA sequence: TGTGCCAGCAGCTTGGCTGGGGGGACACATAATTCACCCCTCCACTTT. This codes for CASSLAGGTHNSPLHF. Based on the CDR3 plus reference TRBV5-8 and TRBJ1-6, the full variable domain is EAGVTQSPTHLIKTRGQQATLRCSPISGHTSVYWYQQALGLGLQFLLWYDEGEERNRGNFPPRFSGRQFPNYSSELNVNALELEDSALYLCASSLAGGTHNSPLHFGNGTRLTVT.

The chain couples TRBV4-1 to TRBJ2-5; D uncertain. Trimming took off 4 bases at V and 4 bases at J, with 10 bases between the two ends. The CDR3 extends over 13 amino acids. Germline V gene data show CDR1 as MGHRA and CDR2 as YSYEKL. CDR3 loop: CASSRSPLETQYF. CDR3 DNA sequence: TGCGCCAGCAGCCGATCCCCGTTAGAGACCCAGTACTTC.

This chain uses TRBV5-4 with TRBJ2-5; D perhaps matches TRBD1 (6 bases). The J call may not be correct, given that the DNA end is closer to TRBJ2-7. The CDR3 runs to 15 residues. Per germline, CDR1 SGHNT and CDR2 YYREEE (reference sequence). CDR3 region: CASSLATQGTYEQYF. Written as DNA, the CDR3 is TGTGCCAGCAGCTTGGCCACACAGGGTACCTACGAGCAGTACTTC.

This clone was picked up one time. The chain combines TRBV18 with TRBJ2-1, with D possibly TRBD2 on 6 matching bases. V lost 3 bases and J lost 14, with 14 bases in between. CDR1 and CDR2 (germline): KGHSH, LQKENI. The CDR3 extends over 12 amino acids. CDR3 nucleotide sequence: TGTGCCAGCTCACCGGGGCAGGGAGGCGAGTTCTTC. It translates to CASSPGQGGEFF.

A note on this clone: Other DNA variants within this sample encode the same CDR3. The chain couples TRBV5-6 to TRBJ2-3, with D unclear. CDR3 size: 11 residues. V gave up 0 bases and J gave up 5 bases, with 1 base separating them. CDR1 and CDR2 from the germline V gene are SGHDT and YYEEEE. CDR3 coding DNA: TGTGCCAGCAGCTTGGTAGATACGCAGTATTTT. Translation gives CASSLVDTQYF.

The chain joins TRBV5-1 to TRBJ1-5, with 7 positions matching TRBD1. CDR1 and CDR2 from the germline V gene are SGHRS and YFSETQ. V was clipped by 0 bases and J by 3 bases; unmatched bases: 3. The CDR3 is made up of 15 amino acids. This chain's CDR3 is CASSLAGQLNQPQHF. CDR3 DNA sequence: TGCGCCAGCAGCTTGGCGGGACAGCTCAATCAGCCCCAGCATTTT. Combining the CDR3 with reference TRBV5-1 and TRBJ1-5 gives the whole variable domain KAGVTQTPRYLIKTRGQQVTLSCSPISGHRSVSWYQQTPGQGLQFLFEYFSETQRNKGNFPGRFSGRQFSNSRSEMNVSTLELGDSALYLCASSLAGQLNQPQHFGDGTRLSIL.

Details on this clone: The same CDR3 can be traced to other DNA sequences in this sample. The CDR3 DNA reads as TGCGCCAGCAGCTTAACTACAGGACAAGAGACCCAGTACTTC. It encodes CASSLTTGQETQYF. The rearrangement uses TRBV5-1 and TRBJ2-5; D perhaps matches TRBD1 (5 bases). V lost 2 bases and J 2 bases, leaving 10 bases between the germline ends. The CDR3 has 14 amino acids. Germline V gene data show CDR1 as SGHRS and CDR2 as YFSETQ. Full variable domain (rest looked up from reference TRBV5-1 and TRBJ2-5): KAGVTQTPRYLIKTRGQQVTLSCSPISGHRSVSWYQQTPGQGLQFLFEYFSETQRNKGNFPGRFSGRQFSNSRSEMNVSTLELGDSALYLCASSLTTGQETQYFGPGTRLLVL.

This chain joins TRBV18 and TRBJ1-5, with a possible D match to TRBD1 (5 bases). The CDR3 has 13 residues. V was cut by 5 bases and J by 5 bases, with 10 bases left in between. Germline loops: CDR1 KGHSH, CDR2 LQKENI. CDR3 coding DNA: TGTGCCAGCTCATCGACAGCCGATCAGCCCCAGCATTTT. Residues: CASSSTADQPQHF. The entire variable domain, with the rest obtained from reference TRBV18 and TRBJ1-5, is as follows: NAGVMQNPRHLVRRRGQEARLRCSPMKGHSHVYWYRQLPEEGLKFMVYLQKENIIDESGMPKERFSAEFPKEGPSILRIQQVVRGDSAAYFCASSSTADQPQHFGDGTRLSIL.

The rearrangement uses TRBV2 and TRBJ1-5; tentative D call: TRBD1 (6 bases). V was clipped by 5 bases and J by 1 base, with 12 bases between them. Germline CDR1 reads SNHLY; CDR2 reads FYNNEI. This CDR3 spans 15 amino acids. The CDR3 sequence: CASSPQTGSNQPQHF. CDR3 DNA sequence: TGTGCCAGCAGTCCCCAGACAGGAAGCAATCAGCCCCAGCATTTT.

V gene TRBV10-3 combines with J gene TRBJ2-7; 10 nucleotides match TRBD1. CDR3 length: 15 residues. Trimming took 2 bases from V and 10 from J; bases not matched to a gene: 11. Germline lookup yields CDR1 ENHRY and CDR2 SYGVKD. CDR3 nucleotide sequence: TGTGCCATCAGTGAGGTGTCCGGGACAGGGGCACGTCAGTACTTC. Encoded protein: CAISEVSGTGARQYF.

The gene calls are TRBV6-6 and TRBJ1-3, with TRBD1 identical over 7 bases. The V segment lost 8 bases and the J segment 3 bases; nucleotides outside the gene matches: 7. Germline CDR1 is MNHNY and CDR2 is SVGAGI (reference sequence). The CDR3 has 14 amino acids. CDR3 loop: CASLVDRVGNTIYF. The CDR3 bases are TGTGCCAGCTTAGTCGACAGGGTTGGAAACACCATATATTTT.

This rearrangement joins TRBV10-3 to TRBJ2-6, with D hard to call. The CDR3 loop spans 17 amino acids. V lost 0 bases and J lost 1, with 10 bases in between. Germline CDR1 is ENHRY and CDR2 is SYGVKD. The CDR3 reads CAISESETPSGANVLTF. The DNA for the CDR3 is TGTGCCATCAGTGAGTCGGAGACCCCATCTGGGGCCAACGTCCTGACTTTC.

A few counts support this clone. The chain links TRBV2 to TRBJ1-1; unclear D gene. The CDR3 is 11 residues long. V lost 5 bases and J 8 bases, leaving 9 bases between the germline ends. CDR1 and CDR2 (germline): SNHLY, FYNNEI. For the CDR3, the DNA is TGTGCCAGCAGTTCAGTACAAGAAGCTTTCTTT. Translated: CASSSVQEAFF.

The chain carries TRBV29-1 and TRBJ2-7, with TRBD1 identical over 7 bases. Germline V CDR1 and CDR2: SQVTM, ANQGSEA. After removal of 6 bases from V and 6 bases from J, the junction contained 14 bases not matched to a gene. The CDR3 runs to 14 residues. CDR3 DNA sequence: TGCAGCGTGAAAGCCGGGACAGCGATGGGCGAGCAGTACTTC. Translation: CSVKAGTAMGEQYF.